This T cell receptor (beta chain) was retrieved from a study of identical twins. A single record per CDR3 protein comes from TCRdb applying MiXCR to the 5' RACE reads. The sample lists 1.5 million to 2 million distinct CDR3 sequences; more than 30% were seen once. As to this clonotype: What it recognizes is unknown.

Study findings and constraints: The study found weaker excess twin sharing in beta out-of-frame sequences. Excess low generation probability was seen in twin-shared out-of-frame alpha sequences. Whereas memory repertoires showed no such difference, abundant cord blood beta clonotypes carried fewer insertions.

The V gene end was trimmed by 0 bases and the J gene end by 2 bases; junction bases not matched to a gene: 7. The germline V gene has CDR1 MNHNY and CDR2 SVGAGI (reference sequence). CDR3 size: 17 residues. The V call is TRBV6-6, the J call TRBJ2-3; 8 bases fit TRBD2. The sequence was obtained from a newborn girl in good health. Sequenced input: cord blood. CDR3 residues: CASSYSVLAVSTDTQYF. The CDR3 nucleotides read TGTGCCAGCAGTTACTCCGTACTAGCGGTATCCACAGATACGCAGTATTTT.